The T cell receptor (beta chain) described here comes from a study of T cells expressing NK-cell markers. For the study at large: Within the sequenced cohort of eight donors, seven exhibited HCMV seropositivity and one was seronegative. Overall study findings and caveats: In 5 to 7 donors, dominant NKG2C+ clonotypes were roughly 1.0-7.0% of CD8+ T cells.

The CDR3 is 14 amino acids. The V gene's germline CDR1 is SQVTM and CDR2 ANQGSEA. With respect to this clonotype: Its antigen is unidentified.

TCRdb reprocessed the 5' RACE reads and keeps a single row for each CDR3 protein, giving no DNA. This repertoire includes about 260,000 distinct CDR3 sequences. The origin of this receptor is a man younger than 35 in good health. The sequenced sample consisted of blood T cells: a sorted CD56 or NKG2C T cell subset, CD4+ or CD8+ T cells, or bulk PBMC T cells (not recorded which). This chain uses TRBV29-1 with TRBJ1-2; TCRdb's D gene call, TRBD1, goes unchecked for lack of DNA. Here the CDR3 reads CSVGGDRANYGYTF.